This entry lists 20 T cell receptor beta chains sequenced from one sample in a study of blood T cell repertoires in COVID-19. Sequenced by immunoSEQ multiplex PCR; TCRdb stores in-frame clones only, minus some. The data show approximately 230,000 clones, with more than 70% seen just once and about 5.9% held by the top ten. Sequenced: peripheral blood. The source is a woman aged 25 to 39 with COVID-19, enrolled during active disease.

The rearrangement uses TRBV30 and TRBJ1-4; 7 bases agree with TRBD1. With V trimmed by 3 bases and J by 8 bases, 15 bases remained unmatched. This CDR3 is 16 amino acids long. Germline V gene sequence: CDR1 GTSNPN, CDR2 SVGIG (reference sequence). CDR3 sequence (DNA): TGTGCCTGGAGGGGGCTCATGAAAGGGGGCGAAGAAAAACTGTTTTTT. Translation gives CAWRGLMKGGEEKLFF.

The chain combines TRBV5-6 with TRBJ1-1; 7 bases agree with TRBD1. The CDR3 has 15 residues. V trimming: 4 bases; J trimming: 2 bases; junction bases outside the gene matches: 8. CDR1 is SGHDT and CDR2 is YYEEEE in the germline V gene. This CDR3 is CASSTLDRANTEAFF. For the CDR3, the DNA is TGTGCCAGCAGCACCTTAGACAGGGCAAACACTGAAGCTTTCTTT.

The sample holds a few counts of this clone. CDR3: CASSPGQHSGNTIYF. The CDR3 nucleotides are TGTGCCAGCTCACCCGGACAGCACTCTGGAAACACCATATATTTT. The J gene is TRBJ1-3, the V gene TRBV18, with D perhaps TRBD1 (6 bases). The CDR3 spans 15 residues. V was clipped by 3 bases and J by 0 bases, with 9 bases between them. Germline CDR1 is KGHSH and CDR2 is LQKENI.

The J gene is TRBJ1-2, the V gene TRBV25-1; the D gene is possibly TRBD1 (5 bases). Per germline, CDR1 MGHDK and CDR2 SYGVNS. The V end was cut by 5 bases, the J end by 5 bases, with 18 bases between. There are 15 residues in the CDR3. CDR3 bases: TGTGCCAGCAGTCTCGGGGGGTCCGGGAGTTATGGCTACACCTTC. Translated: CASSLGGSGSYGYTF.

This chain connects TRBV19 to TRBJ1-4; 7 positions agree with TRBD1. The ends lost 7 bases at V and 0 bases at J; junction bases unmatched: 2. Per the germline V gene, CDR1 is LNHDA and CDR2 is SQIVND (reference sequence). This CDR3 spans 14 amino acids. The chain's CDR3 is CASTTGATNEKLFF. The CDR3 DNA follows: TGTGCCAGTACAACAGGGGCAACTAATGAAAAACTGTTTTTT. Complete variable domain (other parts from reference TRBV19 and TRBJ1-4): DGGITQSPKYLFRKEGQNVTLSCEQNLNHDAMYWYRQDPGQGLRLIYYSQIVNDFQKGDIAEGYSVSREKKESFPLTVTSAQKNPTAFYLCASTTGATNEKLFFGSGTQLSVL.

The genes are TRBV5-8 and TRBJ2-7; TRBD2 aligns across 9 bases. Germline V lookup: CDR1 SGHTS, CDR2 YDEGEE. The CDR3 is 15 amino acids. J lost 3 bases, V lost 5 bases, and 9 bases had no gene match. In DNA form, the CDR3 reads TGTGCCAGCAGAGCGGGGGGAGGGCCGGTCTACGAGCAGTACGTC. This encodes CASRAGGGPVYEQYV.

The chain has TRBV7-9 and TRBJ2-1; the match to TRBD2 covers 10 bases. CDR3 size: 15 residues. Germline V gives CDR1 SEHNR, CDR2 FQNEAQ (reference sequence). J gave up 7 bases and V 8 bases, and 11 bases lay outside the gene matches. The CDR3: CASGPSGGAFNEQFF. The CDR3, as DNA: TGTGCCAGCGGACCGAGCGGGGGGGCCTTTAATGAGCAGTTCTTC.

The CDR3 is CASSANTGGSGANVLTF. The CDR3 coding sequence is TGTGCCAGCAGCGCTAATACAGGGGGCTCTGGGGCCAACGTCCTGACTTTC. This chain uses TRBV11-2 with TRBJ2-6; 8 nucleotides line up with TRBD1. This CDR3 region has 17 residues. Germline assignment: CDR1 SGHAT and CDR2 FQNNGV. The V segment lost 5 bases and the J segment 0 bases; nucleotides outside the gene matches: 6.

This chain uses TRBV28 with TRBJ2-2; perhaps TRBD2 as D (6 bases). This CDR3 region has 15 residues. Germline CDR1 MDHEN, CDR2 SYDVKM. Trimming left V 2 bases short and J 2 bases short, with 9 bases between. CDR3 coding DNA: TGTGCCAGCAGTTTAGGTAGCGGCAACACCGGGGAGCTGTTTTTT. Protein: CASSLGSGNTGELFF.

The chain recombines TRBV7-2 with TRBJ2-3, with D tentatively TRBD1 (6 bases). This CDR3 is built from 14 residues. Trimming removed 5 bases at V and 0 bases at J, with 9 bases between. Germline CDR1 SGHTA, CDR2 FQGNSA. The CDR3 protein is CASSVTGSTDTQYF. CDR3 DNA: TGTGCCAGCAGCGTTACAGGGAGCACAGATACGCAGTATTTT.

In nucleotides, the CDR3 is TGTGCCAGTAGCACCCGATACGGTCCCTACGAGCAGTACGTC. It is translated as CASSTRYGPYEQYV. The chain couples TRBV19 to TRBJ2-7; D ambiguous. Trimming left V 6 bases short and J 2 bases short, with 14 bases between. The germline CDR1 and CDR2 sequences are LNHDA and SQIVND (reference sequence). CDR3 length equals 14 residues.

This chain links TRBV4-2 with TRBJ2-7; 8 bases match TRBD1. The trim removed 3 bases at V and 7 bases at J, leaving 8 bases unmatched. The CDR3 loop spans 14 amino acids. Looked up from germline, CDR1 is LGHNA and CDR2 is YNFKEQ. The chain's CDR3 is CASSHPTGVYEQYF. As DNA, the CDR3 is TGTGCCAGCAGCCACCCGACAGGGGTTTATGAGCAGTACTTC.

This rearrangement joins TRBV6-6 to TRBJ2-5; D is uncertain. The CDR3 sequence is 11 residues long. Germline-derived CDR1 and CDR2 are MNHNY and SVGAGI (reference sequence). Trimming cost V 8 bases and J 4 bases, with 8 bases left between them. The CDR3 reads CASGLVETQYF. The CDR3 DNA reads TGTGCCAGCGGCCTGGTAGAGACCCAGTACTTC.

The chain has TRBV6-2 or TRBV6-3 and TRBJ2-3, with TRBD1 identical over 10 bases. CDR3 length: 18 amino acids. Germline CDR1 MNHEY, CDR2 SVGEGT. Trimming cost V 0 bases and J 0 bases; bases outside gene matches: 6. The CDR3 loop reads CASSYSSGTGASTDTQYF. The CDR3 bases are TGTGCCAGCAGTTACTCCTCCGGGACAGGGGCTAGCACAGATACGCAGTATTTT.

V usage is TRBV18 and J usage is TRBJ2-6, with D perhaps matching TRBD2 (6 bases). The CDR3 consists of 16 residues. Per germline, CDR1 KGHSH and CDR2 LQKENI. V lost 3 bases and J lost 2, with 11 bases in between. The CDR3 DNA is TGTGCCAGCTCACCGGTGGGGGGTGCTGGGGCCAACGTCCTGACTTTC. It encodes CASSPVGGAGANVLTF.

The J gene is TRBJ2-1, the V gene TRBV24-1; 9 positions agree with TRBD1. The CDR3 is made up of 20 amino acids. With 1 base clipped from V and 0 bases from J, the junction kept 12 bases outside the gene matches. CDR1 and CDR2 (germline): KGHDR, SFDVKD. The CDR3 DNA reads TGTGCCACCAGTGATTTAATCCGGGACAGGGTAGGGAGCTCCTACAATGAGCAGTTCTTC. Protein: CATSDLIRDRVGSSYNEQFF.

The chain is built from TRBV19 and TRBJ1-2; D ambiguous. Germline CDR1 reads LNHDA; CDR2 reads SQIVND (reference sequence). This CDR3 is built from 14 residues. Trimming left V 2 bases short and J 2 bases short, with 9 bases between. In DNA form, the CDR3 reads TGTGCCAGTAGTATATCCAACAGCAACTATGGCTACACCTTC. Protein: CASSISNSNYGYTF.

The chain links TRBV4-1 to TRBJ2-1, with a possible D match to TRBD2 (5 bases). The CDR3 runs 15 residues. V lost 1 base, J lost 0 bases, and 7 bases lay in between. Germline assignment: CDR1 MGHRA and CDR2 YSYEKL. This chain's CDR3 is CASSQAGNSYNEQFF. The CDR3 bases are TGCGCCAGCAGCCAAGCGGGGAACTCCTACAATGAGCAGTTCTTC.

The chain uses TRBV13 and TRBJ2-3, with D tentatively TRBD2 (5 bases). From germline, CDR1 is PRHDT and CDR2 FYEKMQ (reference sequence). This CDR3 has 14 amino acids. Trimming removed 1 base from V and 2 bases from J, with 7 bases in between. Written as DNA, the CDR3 is TGTGCCAGCAGCTTAGCGGGGAACACAGATACGCAGTATTTT. As protein: CASSLAGNTDTQYF.

V gene TRBV27 combines with J gene TRBJ1-6; 11 bases line up with TRBD1. The V and J ends lost 6 bases and 8 bases, in that order; junction bases with no gene match: 3. CDR3 length: 14 residues. CDR1 MNHEY and CDR2 SMNVEV come from the germline V gene (reference sequence). The CDR3 spells CASSWGQGDSPLHF. The CDR3 bases are TGTGCCAGCAGCTGGGGACAGGGGGATTCACCCCTCCACTTT.